The clone carrying this T cell receptor beta chain occurred once. Its antigen is as yet unknown. These data belong to a study of Ad26.COV2.S vaccination and SARS-CoV-2 variants. Study-wide points: The TCR breadth and depth analyses may have understated or missed part of the total T cell responses. Vaccine and placebo recipients had similar non-spike TCR breadth.

Assay: immunoSEQ multiplex PCR; the TCRdb copy retains only in-frame clones and omits some. Of about 410,000 clones in the sample, 89% were seen once. The CDR3 is 16 residues long. CDR1 and CDR2 from the germline V gene are SGHRS and YFSETQ. V lost 3 bases and J lost 6; bases outside the gene matches: 12. Treatment here: some 20 received Ad26.COV2.S at low or high dose, single or two shots; 5 received placebo; per-sample allocation not given. Day 63 after the first vaccine or placebo injection was the time point for sampling. Immunization relied on an Ad26 vector, which expressed Wuhan-strain SARS-CoV-2 spike.

This chain connects TRBV5-1 to TRBJ2-7, with 10 positions matching TRBD2. The receptor's source is a person between 18 and 59 years old who received the Ad26.COV2.S COVID-19 vaccine or a placebo. This specimen was peripheral blood, taken in a trial of Ad26.COV2.S vaccine versus placebo. The CDR3 loop reads CASSYPSGSLLGEQYF. CDR3 bases: TGCGCCAGCAGCTACCCTAGCGGGAGTTTACTGGGCGAGCAGTACTTC.